These T cell receptor beta chains were read from a single sample in a study of blood T cell repertoires in COVID-19. Clones were read by immunoSEQ multiplex PCR, and TCRdb kept only the in-frame ones, dropping some. The sample lists about 230,000 clones, roughly 80% seen once, with 7.5% in the top ten. The sequenced sample consisted of peripheral blood. Receptors were obtained from a woman older than 75 with COVID-19, enrolled during active disease. Each CDR3 is given with its conserved first and last residue. Fields, in order: V gene, D gene, clone size, J gene, CDR3 protein, CDR3 DNA. The D gene is left open where the match is weak. Size is stated for part of the rows, as once, few or many counts, or as a class when the clone is expanded.

v_gene: TRBV7-9
d_gene: TRBD1
abundance: NA
j_gene: TRBJ1-1
CDR3aa: CASSPEMTGQAFF
CDR3nt: TGTGCCAGCAGTCCAGAAATGACAGGGCAGGCTTTCTTT

v_gene: TRBV5-1
d_gene: TRBD1
abundance: NA
j_gene: TRBJ2-7
CDR3aa: CASSLGGTGSYEQYF
CDR3nt: TGCGCCAGCAGCTTGGGGGGGACAGGATCCTACGAGCAGTACTTC

v_gene: TRBV5-1
d_gene: NA
abundance: NA
j_gene: TRBJ2-4
CDR3aa: CASSSNSPKTADLAKNIQYF
CDR3nt: TGCGCCAGCAGCTCAAATTCCCCAAAGACAGCCGACCTAGCCAAAAACATTCAGTACTTC

v_gene: TRBV18
d_gene: NA
abundance: NA
j_gene: TRBJ1-5
CDR3aa: CASSPDSGNQPQHF
CDR3nt: TGTGCCAGCTCACCGGACAGTGGCAATCAGCCCCAGCATTTT

v_gene: TRBV5-4
d_gene: TRBD1
abundance: NA
j_gene: TRBJ2-1
CDR3aa: CASSSGQGEYNEQFF
CDR3nt: TGTGCCAGCAGCTCCGGACAGGGCGAATACAATGAGCAGTTCTTC

v_gene: TRBV11-1
d_gene: NA
abundance: once
j_gene: TRBJ1-6
CDR3aa: CASSSLRGSPLHF
CDR3nt: TGTGCCAGCAGCTCCCTCAGGGGCTCACCCCTCCACTTT

v_gene: TRBV5-1
d_gene: NA
abundance: NA
j_gene: TRBJ1-6
CDR3aa: CASSWGDRNLYNSPLHF
CDR3nt: TGCGCCAGCAGCTGGGGGGACCGAAATCTCTATAATTCACCCCTCCACTTT

v_gene: TRBV9
d_gene: TRBD1
abundance: NA
j_gene: TRBJ2-2
CDR3aa: CASSFGQGGTGELFF
CDR3nt: TGTGCCAGCAGTTTTGGACAGGGGGGGACCGGGGAGCTGTTTTTT

v_gene: TRBV11-2
d_gene: NA
abundance: few
j_gene: TRBJ2-1
CDR3aa: CASSRGTDYYNEQFF
CDR3nt: TGTGCCAGCAGCCGCGGGACAGATTATTACAATGAGCAGTTCTTC

v_gene: TRBV19
d_gene: NA
abundance: NA
j_gene: TRBJ1-1
CDR3aa: CASTLLPSLRGRSTEAFF
CDR3nt: TGTGCCAGTACCCTTCTCCCGTCACTCAGGGGCCGATCGACTGAAGCTTTCTTT

v_gene: TRBV2
d_gene: NA
abundance: NA
j_gene: TRBJ2-5
CDR3aa: CASSEQWSQETQYF
CDR3nt: TGTGCCAGCAGTGAACAGTGGAGCCAAGAGACCCAGTACTTC